The 11 T cell receptor beta chains listed next were all sequenced from one sample in a study of blood T cell repertoires in COVID-19. This table comes from immunoSEQ multiplex PCR, and its TCRdb copy is limited to in-frame clones, with some not included. Of over 85,000 clones in the sample, 70% to 90% were seen once. Sample: peripheral blood. The receptors derive from a man aged 40-49 years with active or convalescent COVID-19.

The chain has TRBV7-2 and TRBJ1-2, with D uncertain. The V gene lost 1 base and the J gene lost 0 bases, with 9 bases spanning the gap. This CDR3 has 15 residues. The V gene's germline CDR1 is SGHTA and CDR2 FQGNSA. This chain's CDR3 is CASSLESVTNYGYTF. As DNA, the CDR3 is TGTGCCAGCAGCTTAGAATCAGTAACTAACTATGGCTACACCTTC. The entire variable domain, with the rest obtained from reference TRBV7-2 and TRBJ1-2, is as follows: GAGVSQSPSNKVTEKGKDVELRCDPISGHTALYWYRQSLGQGLEFLIYFQGNSAPDKSGLPSDRFSAERTGGSVSTLTIQRTQQEDSAVYLCASSLESVTNYGYTFGSGTRLTVV.

In this sample, this clone turned up a few times. This chain uses TRBV5-1 with TRBJ2-5; 9 bases are shared with TRBD1. CDR1 and CDR2 from the germline V gene are SGHRS and YFSETQ. With 5 bases clipped from V and 5 bases from J, the junction kept 10 bases outside the gene matches. This CDR3 contains 15 residues. The CDR3 DNA reads TGCGCCAGCAGTTCCCGAACAGGGGGCCTCGAGACCCAGTACTTC. It encodes CASSSRTGGLETQYF.

The V and J genes are TRBV30 and TRBJ1-6; D not resolved. Deletions cut 2 bases from V and 12 bases from J, with 8 bases between. CDR3 size: 11 residues. Germline CDR1 reads GTSNPN; CDR2 reads SVGIG (reference sequence). In nucleotides, the CDR3 is TGTGCCTGGAGTCTCAGTGGACCCCTCCACTTT. Translating gives CAWSLSGPLHF.

The J gene is TRBJ2-7, the V gene TRBV7-8; D perhaps matches TRBD2 (5 bases). The CDR3 extends over 13 amino acids. V was pared by 9 bases and J by 3 bases, with 15 bases between. Germline-derived CDR1 and CDR2 are SGHVS and FQNEAQ. In DNA, the CDR3 is TGTGCCAGTAGCGACACCCCCCTCTACGAGCAGTACTTC. This translates into CASSDTPLYEQYF.

CDR3 protein: CASSGTAFDGYTF. CDR3 nucleotides: TGTGCCAGCAGTGGGACAGCTTTCGACGGCTACACCTTC. The chain uses TRBV2 and TRBJ1-2, with D tentatively TRBD1 (6 bases). The V gene's germline CDR1 is SNHLY and CDR2 FYNNEI. The CDR3 spans 13 residues. V lost 4 bases to trimming and J lost 8 bases, with 14 bases between them.

The rearrangement links TRBV9 to TRBJ1-6; no firm D call. The CDR3 loop spans 15 amino acids. Germline values: CDR1 SGDLS, CDR2 YYNGEE. The V gene lost 0 bases and the J gene lost 7 bases, with 11 bases spanning the gap. CDR3 amino acids: CASSVALGSNSPLHF. CDR3 DNA sequence: TGTGCCAGCAGCGTAGCTTTAGGGAGCAATTCACCCCTCCACTTT.

This clone was seen a handful of times. The V gene is TRBV24-1, the J gene TRBJ1-2, with D maybe TRBD1 (6 bases). The germline V gene encodes CDR1 KGHDR and CDR2 SFDVKD. Trimming took 3 bases from V and 5 from J, leaving 12 bases between them. The CDR3 has 14 amino acids. DNA of the CDR3: TGTGCCACCAGTGATGGGACACGGGGATATGGCTACACCTTC. It encodes CATSDGTRGYGYTF.

The rearrangement uses TRBV6-5 and TRBJ2-1; 7 nucleotides line up with TRBD1. Unmatched junction bases numbered 6, after V lost 6 bases and J lost 1 base. CDR3 size: 15 residues. Germline V lookup: CDR1 MNHEY, CDR2 SVGAGI. The CDR3 nucleotides are TGTGCCAGCAGCAGCGACAGGGTATCCTACAATGAGCAGTTCTTC. This gives the protein CASSSDRVSYNEQFF.

The V gene is TRBV5-1, the J gene TRBJ2-1, with 12 bases matching TRBD2. V gave up 4 bases and J gave up 6 bases; unmatched junction bases: 14. The CDR3 is 18 residues long. Germline-derived CDR1 and CDR2 are SGHRS and YFSETQ. CDR3 amino acids: CASSRAPSGGEGSNEQFF. The CDR3 nucleotides are TGCGCCAGCAGCCGGGCCCCTAGCGGGGGGGAAGGTAGCAATGAGCAGTTCTTC.

The rearrangement uses TRBV14 and TRBJ2-7; 7 nucleotides align to TRBD2. J gave up 1 base and V 5 bases, and 11 bases lay outside the gene matches. This CDR3 comprises 16 residues. From germline, CDR1 is SGHDN and CDR2 FVKESK. DNA of the CDR3: TGTGCCAGCAGCATAGGCGGGAAAGCGGGATCCTACGAGCAGTACTTC. Protein: CASSIGGKAGSYEQYF.

The gene calls are TRBV5-1 and TRBJ2-3, with 9 nucleotides matching TRBD2. After removal of 1 base from V and 4 bases from J, the junction contained 4 bases not matched to a gene. Germline V gives CDR1 SGHRS, CDR2 YFSETQ. The CDR3 totals 15 residues. The CDR3 nucleotides read TGCGCCAGCAGCTTGCGAGCGGGGGGTCCAGATACGCAGTATTTT. Translation: CASSLRAGGPDTQYF. Variable domain in full (rest from reference TRBV5-1 and TRBJ2-3): KAGVTQTPRYLIKTRGQQVTLSCSPISGHRSVSWYQQTPGQGLQFLFEYFSETQRNKGNFPGRFSGRQFSNSRSEMNVSTLELGDSALYLCASSLRAGGPDTQYFGPGTRLTVL.